Listed below are T cell receptor beta chains from one sample, sequenced in a study of shared clonotypes between healthy human individuals. Clones were read by immunoSEQ multiplex PCR, and TCRdb kept only the in-frame ones, dropping some. Altogether millions of clones are present, around nine tenths being singletons, with the ten largest covering roughly 0.14%. Material for sequencing was naive CD4+ T cells sorted from blood. These receptor sequences come from a man between 18 and 29 years old in good health. Each CDR3 is given with its conserved first and last residue. A D gene is named only where the DNA matches it firmly. Size values are once, few and many counts, or a class for expanded clones, and some rows have none.

cdr3_length j_call v_call d_call clone_size cdr3_nt cdr3_aa
13 TRBJ2-3 TRBV6-5 NA NA TGTGCCAGCAGTTTTGGCGGCACAGATACGCAGTATTTT CASSFGGTDTQYF
12 TRBJ1-1 TRBV6-5 NA once TGTGCCAGCAGAGACCGGGACAACCAATCAATCTTT CASRDRDNQSIF
17 TRBJ1-5 TRBV21-1 NA NA TGTGCCAGCAGCACCAGAAAGTTGGGACGGCGCAATCAGCCCCAGCATTTT CASSTRKLGRRNQPQHF
16 TRBJ2-7 TRBV4-3 NA NA TGCGCCAGCAGCCAAGATGGGAACGGGATTGGGTACGAGCAGTACTTC CASSQDGNGIGYEQYF
16 TRBJ1-3 TRBV6-5 NA NA TGTGCCAGCAGTTGGGGGGTTGGGACGGCTGGAAACACCATATATTTT CASSWGVGTAGNTIYF
14 TRBJ2-7 TRBV6-1 NA NA TGTGCCAGCAGTGAACTGGACAAGACCTACGAGCAGTACTTC CASSELDKTYEQYF
16 TRBJ1-1 TRBV2 NA NA TGTGCCAGCAGTGTCGAAGGGCTCCAACTGAACACTGAAGCTTTCTTT CASSVEGLQLNTEAFF
16 TRBJ2-6 TRBV18 NA NA TGTGCCAGCTCACCGGGTAGGGCCCCTGGGGCCAACGTCCTGACTTTC CASSPGRAPGANVLTF
17 TRBJ1-1 TRBV27 NA NA TGTGCCAGCAGTTCCCTCGGGAGGGGCTATGGGGACACTGAAGCTTTCTTT CASSSLGRGYGDTEAFF
15 TRBJ1-5 TRBV7-2 NA NA TGTGCCAGCAGCTTAGTCCACCTTAGCAATCAGCCCCAGCATTTT CASSLVHLSNQPQHF
14 TRBJ1-6 TRBV5-1 NA NA TGCGCCAGCAGCTTGGGGCTCGTAAGTTCACCCCTCCACTTT CASSLGLVSSPLHF
16 TRBJ2-5 TRBV10-3 TRBD2 NA TGTGCCATCAGTGGACTAGCGGGAGAGAGGGGAGAGACCCAGTACTTC CAISGLAGERGETQYF
16 TRBJ2-7 TRBV10-3 NA NA TGTGCCATCAGAACATCCGAACAGGGAATTTCGTACGAGCAGTACTTC CAIRTSEQGISYEQYF
13 TRBJ2-7 TRBV19 NA NA TGTGCCAGTAGTAATACAGGGTTTGACGAGCAGTACTTC CASSNTGFDEQYF
11 TRBJ2-3 TRBV7-9 NA NA TGTGCCAGCAGCTTAGATAATACGCAGTATTTT CASSLDNTQYF
15 TRBJ1-2 TRBV19 NA NA TGTGCCAGTAGTATAGATCCCGGACGTATCTATGGCTACACCTTC CASSIDPGRIYGYTF
17 TRBJ2-1 TRBV7-3 TRBD1 once TGTGCCAGCAGCTTGGACAGGGGAGATCAATATAGCAATGAGCAGTTCTTC CASSLDRGDQYSNEQFF
15 TRBJ1-2 TRBV19 NA NA TGTGCCAGTAGTATTGATCGGGCAGGGAACTATGGCTACACCTTC CASSIDRAGNYGYTF
12 TRBJ1-2 TRBV30 TRBD1 NA TGTGCCTGGGGACAGGGGGCGGGAGGCTACACCTTC CAWGQGAGGYTF
16 TRBJ2-1 TRBV10-3 TRBD2 NA TGTGCCATCAGGCCGGGACTAGCGGGGGGGCCTAATGAGCAGTTCTTC CAIRPGLAGGPNEQFF
15 TRBJ2-1 TRBV7-2 TRBD2 once TGTGCCAGCAGCTTAGGACTAGCGGCGGGCAATGAGCAGTTCTTC CASSLGLAAGNEQFF
15 TRBJ1-4 TRBV7-8 NA NA TGTGCCAGCTCTTTAACAGGGCAGATCGATCAAAAACTGTTTTTT CASSLTGQIDQKLFF
16 TRBJ1-2 TRBV4-1 TRBD1 NA TGCGCCAGCAGCCCCCGGGGGACAGGGGCTAACTATGGCTACACCTTC CASSPRGTGANYGYTF
13 TRBJ2-3 TRBV5-6 NA NA TGTGCCAGCAGCTTGGTGCTAGCAGATACGCAGTATTTT CASSLVLADTQYF
16 TRBJ1-1 TRBV10-2 NA NA TGCGCCAGCAGTGATACATCGTGGTTTGGGGGCACTGAAGCTTTCTTT CASSDTSWFGGTEAFF
14 TRBJ2-7 TRBV7-8 NA NA TGTGCCAGCAGCCCGTCAAGCGCTTACTACGAGCAGTACTTC CASSPSSAYYEQYF
17 TRBJ1-6 TRBV10-2 NA NA TGCGCCAGCAACCCCAGGAACAGGGCCCTCGAGAATTCACCCCTCCACTTT CASNPRNRALENSPLHF
13 TRBJ1-1 TRBV11-1 NA once TGTGCCAGCAGCTTGTGGGAGGTGGAGGAAGCTTTCTTT CASSLWEVEEAFF